This T cell receptor (beta chain) stems from a study of tumor-infiltrating lymphocytes in primary liver carcinoma. At the level of the study: Between 4.2 and 10 cm across, the tumors were all of stage T1-T3 N0M0. Roughly 3.5 to 8 million productive TCRbeta reads were obtained per sample, with similar numbers across tissue types. Findings of the study overall: Relative to blood, tumors carried a significantly larger fraction of the repertoire in their top 250 clones (p = 0.039).

As regards this clonotype: Its antigen remains unidentified. A much larger clone differs by one base, so this may be a read error.

A constant-region primer served to make TCR beta cDNA from approximately 490 ng total RNA. Slightly modified ARM-PCR with three nested multiplex PCR rounds yielded TCR beta libraries. With TRBV1-TRBV30 forward primers and a C-beta reverse primer, the first two PCR rounds were run for roughly 10 cycles each. TCRdb re-analysed the multiplex PCR reads in MiXCR, keeping a single row per CDR3 protein. There are 300,000 to 400,000 distinct CDR3 sequences in the sample; roughly two thirds occur only once, and about 9.4% lies in the top ten. The CDR3 is 14 residues long. V was clipped by 4 bases and J by 5 bases, with 11 bases between them. Germline lookup yields CDR1 MNHNS and CDR2 SASEGT. Germline DNA was also extracted, while the blood RNA originated from unsorted whole blood. These patients lived with chronic HBV infection and had never been treated.

This TCR came from a man aged 35 to 55 with primary liver carcinoma and hepatitis B virus infection. J is TRBJ2-2 and V is TRBV6-1; a weak D match, TRBD1 (5 bases). The sequenced material came from peripheral blood. The chain's CDR3 is CASSGTAGTGELFF. The CDR3 DNA is TGTGCCAGCAGTGGAACCGCAGGGACCGGGGAGCTGTTTTTT.